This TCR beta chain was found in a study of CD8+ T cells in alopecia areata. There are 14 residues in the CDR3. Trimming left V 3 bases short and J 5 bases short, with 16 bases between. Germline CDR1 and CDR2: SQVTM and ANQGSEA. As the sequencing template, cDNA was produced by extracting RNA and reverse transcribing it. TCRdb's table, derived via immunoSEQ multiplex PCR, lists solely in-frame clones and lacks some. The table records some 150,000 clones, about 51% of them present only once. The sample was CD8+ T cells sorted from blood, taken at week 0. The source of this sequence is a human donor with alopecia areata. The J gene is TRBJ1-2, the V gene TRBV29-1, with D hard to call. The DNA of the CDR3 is TGCAGCGTTGATCCGAGGGAGGATTATTATGGCTACACCTTC. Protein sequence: CSVDPREDYYGYTF.